This T cell receptor (beta chain) came from a study of beta chain features in type 1 diabetes. Notes on the study in general: The similarity of naive, central memory and Treg TCRB repertoires appeared greater among patients than among healthy donors. When Type 1 diabetes patients were examined, their TCRB CDR3s proved moderately but significantly shorter in all four CD4+ subsets. Any HLA type influence on TCRB rearrangement was left unresolved here. In type 1 diabetes patients, VDJ junctions had fewer insertions; deletions at these junctions were more frequent.

About this clone: Its antigen is unidentified.

The V gene end was trimmed by 9 bases and the J gene end by 11 bases; junction bases not matched to a gene: 13. The CDR3 consists of 13 residues. CDR1 MNHNY and CDR2 SVGAGI come from the germline V gene (reference sequence). What was sequenced were expressed TCRB transcripts, since all of the isolated RNA had been reverse transcribed. Here immunoSEQ multiplex PCR was the method, and the copy in TCRdb shows in-frame clones only, minus some. This sample has around 400,000 clones, with roughly 12% found just once. V and J are TRBV6-6 and TRBJ1-1; 9 positions match TRBD1. What was sequenced was naive CD4+ T cells from blood. This clonotype originated in a man aged 18 to 30 in good health. The CDR3 loop is CASAPGDRVSAFF. The CDR3 nucleotides are TGTGCCAGTGCCCCGGGGGACAGGGTGTCGGCTTTCTTT.